This T cell receptor (beta chain) was identified in a study of cytomegalovirus exposure and HLA in healthy donors. Amplification used 60 Vbeta primers and 13 Jbeta primers. Some clones are missing from TCRdb's copy, which holds only in-frame ones; the method was immunoSEQ multiplex PCR. Among 210,000 or so clones listed, about 85% were seen once. Trimming left V 7 bases short and J 6 bases short, with 18 bases between. Germline CDR1 WNHNN, CDR2 SYGVQD (reference sequence). The CDR3 consists of 14 residues. The V gene is TRBV10-1, the J gene TRBJ1-2, with a weak D call TRBD1 (5 bases). Sequenced: PBMCs. This sequence originates from a girl under 10 years old in good health and CMV-seronegative. CDR3 region: CASIYGGRMDGYTF. The CDR3, as DNA: TGCGCCAGCATCTACGGGGGGAGGATGGATGGCTACACCTTC.